This T cell receptor (beta chain) was documented in a study of blood T cells in healthy people across ages. The study, taken as a whole, reports: Naive T cell percentage showed a strong correlation with TCR beta diversity. With donor CMV status unknown, expanded clonotype changes were possibly confounded. Greater diversity and more naive CD4+ cells were seen in long-lived donors than in aged donors.

With a J-beta primer mix and a sample-barcoded 5' primer, a second PCR ran about 6 to 11 cycles. Tags on each cDNA molecule came from a template-switch adaptor with 12 random nucleotides. TCRdb reanalysed the 5' RACE reads using MiXCR and keeps one entry per CDR3 protein. The sample contains 850,000 to 1,100,000 distinct CDR3 sequences, 30% to 40% of which appear only once. As to this clonotype: Its antigen is as yet unknown.

The V end lost 2 bases, the J end lost 2 bases, and 11 bases lay between the germline ends. Germline loops: CDR1 LGHNA, CDR2 YNFKEQ. This CDR3 comprises 15 residues. Sequenced: blood. This receptor was identified in a man between 18 and 29 years old in good health. V usage is TRBV4-2 and J usage is TRBJ2-3; D ambiguous. CDR3 DNA sequence: TGTGCCAGCAGCCAATCAGATGCTTACACAGATACGCAGTATTTT. Translated: CASSQSDAYTDTQYF.